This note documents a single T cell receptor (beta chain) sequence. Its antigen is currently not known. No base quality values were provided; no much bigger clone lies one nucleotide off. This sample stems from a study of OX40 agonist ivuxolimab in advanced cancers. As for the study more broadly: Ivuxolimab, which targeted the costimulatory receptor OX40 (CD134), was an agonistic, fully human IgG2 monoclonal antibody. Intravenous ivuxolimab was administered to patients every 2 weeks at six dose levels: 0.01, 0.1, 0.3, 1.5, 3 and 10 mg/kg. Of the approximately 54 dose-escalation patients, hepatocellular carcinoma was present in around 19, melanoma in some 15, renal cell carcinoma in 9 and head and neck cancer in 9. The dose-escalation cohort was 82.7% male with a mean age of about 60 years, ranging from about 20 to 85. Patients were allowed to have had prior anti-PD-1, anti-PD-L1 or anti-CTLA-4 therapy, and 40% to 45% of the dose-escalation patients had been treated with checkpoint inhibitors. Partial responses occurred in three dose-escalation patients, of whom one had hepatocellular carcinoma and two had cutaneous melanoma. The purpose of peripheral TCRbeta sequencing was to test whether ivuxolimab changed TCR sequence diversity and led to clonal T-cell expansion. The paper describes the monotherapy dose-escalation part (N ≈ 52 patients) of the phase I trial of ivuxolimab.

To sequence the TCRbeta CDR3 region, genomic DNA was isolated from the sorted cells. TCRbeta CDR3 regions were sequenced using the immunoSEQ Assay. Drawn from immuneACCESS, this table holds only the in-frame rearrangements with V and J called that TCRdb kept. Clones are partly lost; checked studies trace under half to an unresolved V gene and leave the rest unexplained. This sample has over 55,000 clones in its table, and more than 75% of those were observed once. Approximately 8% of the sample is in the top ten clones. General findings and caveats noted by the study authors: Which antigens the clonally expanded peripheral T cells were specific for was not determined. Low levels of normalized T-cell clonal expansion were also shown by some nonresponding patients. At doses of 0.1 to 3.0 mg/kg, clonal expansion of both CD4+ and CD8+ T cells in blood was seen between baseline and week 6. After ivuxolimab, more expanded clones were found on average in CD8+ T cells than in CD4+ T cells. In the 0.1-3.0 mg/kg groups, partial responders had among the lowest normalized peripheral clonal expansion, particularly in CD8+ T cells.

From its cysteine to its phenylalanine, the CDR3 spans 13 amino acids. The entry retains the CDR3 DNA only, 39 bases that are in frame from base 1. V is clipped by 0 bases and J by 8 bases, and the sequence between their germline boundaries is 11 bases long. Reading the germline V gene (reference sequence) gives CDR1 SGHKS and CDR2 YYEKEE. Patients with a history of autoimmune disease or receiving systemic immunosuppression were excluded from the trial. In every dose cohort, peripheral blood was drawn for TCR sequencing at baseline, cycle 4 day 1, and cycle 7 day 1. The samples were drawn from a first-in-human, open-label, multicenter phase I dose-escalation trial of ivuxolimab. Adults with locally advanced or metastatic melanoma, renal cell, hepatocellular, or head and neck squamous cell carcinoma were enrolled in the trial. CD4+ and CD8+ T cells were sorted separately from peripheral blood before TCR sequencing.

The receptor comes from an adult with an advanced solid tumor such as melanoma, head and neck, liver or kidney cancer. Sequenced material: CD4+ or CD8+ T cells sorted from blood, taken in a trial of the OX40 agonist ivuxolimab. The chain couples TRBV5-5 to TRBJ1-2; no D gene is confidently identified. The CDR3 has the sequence CASSLGPHSGYTF. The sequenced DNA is TGTGCCAGCAGCTTGGGGCCCCATTCGGGCTACACCTTC.